One TCR beta chain is described in this entry. Its antigen is undetermined. Treatment was busulfan-fludarabine conditioning, a marrow graft, and cyclophosphamide on days +3 and +4. Sequenced by immunoSEQ multiplex PCR; TCRdb stores in-frame clones only, minus some. The data show roughly 8,700 clones, with around 90% seen just once and roughly 1.3% held by the top ten. The CDR3 is 18 residues long. The germline gives CDR1 MNHNS, CDR2 SASEGT. The ends were cut back, 2 bases at V and 1 base at J, with 18 bases in the middle. These data are taken from a study of T cells after posttransplantation cyclophosphamide. Study-level results: Skin or GI-infiltrating T cells shared few TRB sequences with blood.

The chain employs TRBV6-1 and TRBJ1-5; D not resolved. The TCR originated in a female patient aged 50-59 years who received an allogeneic stem cell transplant from a related donor, was CMV-positive, and had no GVHD. Some T cells may be supplied by the graft donor. The material sequenced was CD4+ T cells sorted from blood, taken approximately 45 months after allogeneic stem cell transplant with posttransplant cyclophosphamide. CDR3 sequence (DNA): TGTGCCAGCAGTGAATGGGTCTTGAGGATTCGGAGCAATCAGCCCCAGCATTTT. Translating it yields CASSEWVLRIRSNQPQHF.